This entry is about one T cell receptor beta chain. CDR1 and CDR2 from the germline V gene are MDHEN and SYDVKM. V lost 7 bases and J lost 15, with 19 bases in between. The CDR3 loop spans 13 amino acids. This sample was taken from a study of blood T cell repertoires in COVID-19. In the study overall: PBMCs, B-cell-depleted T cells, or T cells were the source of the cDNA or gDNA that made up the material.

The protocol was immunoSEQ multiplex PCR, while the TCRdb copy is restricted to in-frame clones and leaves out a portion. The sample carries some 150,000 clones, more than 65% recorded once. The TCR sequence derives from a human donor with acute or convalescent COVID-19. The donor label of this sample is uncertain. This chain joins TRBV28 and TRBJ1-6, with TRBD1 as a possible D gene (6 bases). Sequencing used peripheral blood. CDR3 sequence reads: CASNSYGGGLLHF. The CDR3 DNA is TGTGCCAGCAATTCCTACGGGGGGGGGCTCCTCCACTTT.